Detailed here is one T cell receptor (beta chain). The V end lost 3 bases, the J end lost 8 bases, and 8 bases lay between the germline ends. The CDR3 consists of 12 residues. The germline V gene has CDR1 LNHDA and CDR2 SQIVND (reference sequence). This sample was included in a study of blood T cell repertoires in COVID-19. Study at large: Sites in the United States, Italy and Spain provided acute and convalescent COVID-19 samples.

TCRdb's table, derived via immunoSEQ multiplex PCR, lists solely in-frame clones and lacks some. There are roughly 150,000 clones in the sample; around 80% occur only once, and 8.1% lies in the top ten. This TCR came from a man aged 55 to 70 with acute or convalescent COVID-19. The genes are TRBV19 and TRBJ1-5; D unresolved. Material for sequencing was peripheral blood. The CDR3 region is CASSIPPEPQHF. CDR3 coding DNA: TGTGCCAGTAGTATCCCCCCCGAGCCCCAGCATTTT. Combining the CDR3 with reference TRBV19 and TRBJ1-5 gives the whole variable domain DGGITQSPKYLFRKEGQNVTLSCEQNLNHDAMYWYRQDPGQGLRLIYYSQIVNDFQKGDIAEGYSVSREKKESFPLTVTSAQKNPTAFYLCASSIPPEPQHFGDGTRLSIL.